Listed below are T cell receptor beta chains from one sample, sequenced in a study of cytomegalovirus exposure and HLA in healthy donors. TCRdb keeps only in-frame clones here, not all; method: immunoSEQ multiplex PCR. In the table there are over 100,000 clones, about 91% of which are singletons. The source material was PBMCs. Receptors were obtained from a woman under 30 in good health and CMV-seronegative. Both conserved end residues are part of each CDR3. A D gene is named only where the DNA matches it firmly. For some rows the clone size is stated as once, few or many, or as a class when expanded; others skip it.

v_call	j_call	d_call	clone_size	cdr3_aa	cdr3_nt
TRBV5-1	TRBJ2-1	TRBD1	NA	CASSLLQGYNEQFF	TGCGCCAGCAGCTTGTTACAGGGGTACAATGAGCAGTTCTTC
TRBV5-1	TRBJ2-7	NA	NA	CASSSSDSVSYEQYF	TGCGCCAGCAGCTCATCGGACTCGGTCTCCTACGAGCAGTACTTC
TRBV7-9	TRBJ1-2	NA	NA	CASSLFMGYTF	TGTGCCAGCAGCTTATTTATGGGCTACACCTTC
TRBV6-1	TRBJ1-4	NA	NA	CASSESTGLHIAGRYEKLFF	TGTGCCAGCAGTGAATCTACGGGACTACATATCGCCGGTAGATATGAAAAACTGTTTTTT
TRBV11-3	TRBJ1-1	NA	once	CASSSRDSLEAFF	TGTGCCAGCAGCTCCCGGGACTCCCTGGAAGCTTTCTTT
TRBV6-1	TRBJ2-7	TRBD1	NA	CASSAFTGDSYEQYF	TGTGCCAGCAGTGCATTTACAGGGGACTCCTACGAGCAGTACTTC
TRBV7-9	TRBJ2-2	TRBD1	once	CASSQGQLTALTGELFF	TGTGCCAGCAGCCAGGGACAGCTAACGGCCTTAACCGGGGAGCTGTTTTTT
TRBV11-2	TRBJ1-2	NA	NA	CASSRSPGEGYTF	TGTGCCAGCAGCCGAAGCCCAGGGGAAGGCTACACCTTC
TRBV9	TRBJ2-1	TRBD2	NA	CASSVRGGNLYNEQFF	TGTGCCAGCAGCGTACGCGGGGGAAATCTTTACAATGAGCAGTTCTTC
TRBV4-1	TRBJ1-2	TRBD1	NA	CASSYGTGPLRYTF	TGCGCCAGCAGCTACGGGACAGGGCCCCTTCGCTACACCTTC
TRBV5-4	TRBJ1-5	TRBD1	NA	CASSLGGGNAYQPQHF	TGTGCCAGCAGCTTGGGAGGGGGCAACGCATATCAGCCCCAGCATTTT
TRBV4-1	TRBJ1-5	NA	NA	CASSQDYGVRWPQHF	TGCGCCAGCAGCCAAGATTACGGGGTTCGGTGGCCCCAGCATTTT
TRBV18	TRBJ1-6	TRBD1	NA	CASSPRGPGTGNNSPLHF	TGTGCCAGCTCACCCAGAGGCCCCGGGACAGGGAATAATTCACCCCTCCACTTT
TRBV11-2	TRBJ1-2	NA	NA	CASSLGTGGYTF	TGTGCCAGCAGCCTTGGCACAGGAGGCTACACCTTC
TRBV29-1	TRBJ1-5	NA	NA	CSVEIQGGNQPQHF	TGCAGCGTTGAAATCCAGGGAGGGAATCAGCCCCAGCATTTT
TRBV11-3	TRBJ2-5	TRBD2	NA	CASSRRVASGAETQYF	TGTGCCAGCAGCCGGAGGGTAGCGAGCGGGGCAGAGACCCAGTACTTC
TRBV4-2	TRBJ1-2	NA	NA	CASSQGYLQAPNYGYTF	TGTGCCAGCAGCCAAGGCTACCTACAGGCACCTAACTATGGCTACACCTTC
TRBV6-1	TRBJ1-1	NA	NA	CASSPDWNTEAFF	TGTGCCAGCAGCCCAGACTGGAACACTGAAGCTTTCTTT
TRBV27	TRBJ1-6	TRBD1	NA	CASSVDRGADSPLHF	TGTGCCAGCAGCGTCGACAGGGGGGCAGATTCACCCCTCCACTTT
TRBV9	TRBJ2-3	TRBD1	NA	CASSVEGTGTDTQYF	TGTGCCAGCAGCGTAGAGGGGACAGGCACAGATACGCAGTATTTT
TRBV6-1	TRBJ2-5	NA	NA	CASMRTVQETQYF	TGTGCCAGTATGAGGACTGTACAAGAGACCCAGTACTTC
TRBV5-1	TRBJ1-4	NA	NA	CASSWGEGVNNEKLFF	TGCGCCAGCAGCTGGGGAGAAGGAGTCAACAATGAAAAACTGTTTTTT
TRBV5-1	TRBJ1-2	NA	few	CASSLQEVNYGYTF	TGCGCCAGCAGCCTCCAGGAGGTTAACTATGGCTACACCTTC
TRBV6-6	TRBJ1-1	NA	NA	CASSIMNTEAFF	TGTGCCAGCAGTATTATGAACACTGAAGCTTTCTTT
TRBV9	TRBJ2-1	NA	NA	CASSVEDLLSYNEQFF	TGTGCCAGCAGCGTAGAGGACTTACTATCCTACAATGAGCAGTTCTTC
TRBV18	TRBJ2-7	TRBD1	NA	CASSPPGQGSEQYF	TGTGCCAGCTCACCGCCAGGACAGGGGAGCGAGCAGTACTTC
TRBV6-1	TRBJ2-5	TRBD2	NA	CASSASGSYQETQYF	TGTGCCAGCAGTGCTAGCGGTTCGTACCAAGAGACCCAGTACTTC
TRBV6-1	TRBJ1-4	NA	NA	CASSERSTNEKLFF	TGTGCCAGCAGTGAACGTTCAACTAATGAAAAACTGTTTTTT
TRBV19	TRBJ2-3	NA	NA	CASNPGVSGTQYF	TGTGCCAGTAACCCAGGGGTTAGTGGTACGCAGTATTTT
TRBV5-4	TRBJ2-3	NA	NA	CASSLDGAFSRTDTQYF	TGTGCCAGCAGCTTGGATGGGGCGTTTAGTCGCACAGATACGCAGTATTTT
TRBV7-6	TRBJ2-3	TRBD2	once	CASSPGGPVPSATQYF	TGTGCCAGCAGCCCGGGGGGGCCCGTCCCTTCCGCTACGCAGTATTTT
TRBV6-5	TRBJ1-6	NA	NA	CASSYIPNVGSPLHF	TGTGCCAGCAGTTACATCCCTAATGTTGGTTCACCCCTCCACTTT
TRBV19	TRBJ2-7	TRBD1	NA	CASSMGQAPYEQYF	TGTGCCAGTAGTATGGGACAGGCCCCCTACGAGCAGTACTTC
TRBV18	TRBJ1-2	NA	NA	CASSPPASRGAYGYTF	TGTGCCAGCTCACCACCGGCCTCACGGGGGGCGTATGGCTACACCTTC
TRBV5-1	TRBJ1-4	NA	NA	CASSADGRTNEKLFF	TGCGCCAGCAGTGCTGATGGGCGAACTAATGAAAAACTGTTTTTT
TRBV27	TRBJ1-1	TRBD1	NA	CASLPIHRGIRLNTEAFF	TGTGCCAGTCTACCGATTCACAGGGGAATACGATTGAACACTGAAGCTTTCTTT
TRBV9	TRBJ2-7	NA	NA	CASSVADGRYEQYF	TGTGCCAGCAGCGTAGCTGATGGCCGATACGAGCAGTACTTC
TRBV25-1	TRBJ1-2	TRBD1	NA	CASRAGTGGSYGYTF	TGTGCCAGCAGAGCCGGGACAGGGGGCAGCTATGGCTACACCTTC
TRBV5-4	TRBJ1-2	TRBD1	NA	CASSRTGRVNYGYTF	TGTGCCAGCAGCAGGACAGGCCGGGTTAACTATGGCTACACCTTC
TRBV6-5	TRBJ2-7	TRBD1	few	CASSYTDRAYEQYF	TGTGCCAGCAGTTACACGGACAGGGCTTACGAGCAGTACTTC
TRBV4-1	TRBJ1-1	TRBD1	NA	CASSHPGTGNKNTEAFF	TGCGCCAGCAGCCATCCCGGGACAGGGAACAAAAACACTGAAGCTTTCTTT
TRBV5-4	TRBJ2-5	NA	NA	CASGRGQETQYF	TGTGCCAGCGGCCGGGGCCAAGAGACCCAGTACTTC
TRBV5-1	TRBJ2-2	TRBD2	NA	CASSEGLAGDTGELFF	TGCGCCAGCAGCGAGGGACTAGCGGGGGACACCGGGGAGCTGTTTTTT
TRBV15	TRBJ2-3	TRBD2	NA	CATSRDLGGATITDTQYF	TGTGCCACCAGCAGAGATCTCGGGGGGGCCACAATCACAGATACGCAGTATTTT
TRBV27	TRBJ2-7	NA	NA	CASSHARGGYEQYF	TGTGCCAGCAGCCATGCGAGAGGGGGCTACGAGCAGTACTTC
TRBV7-3	TRBJ1-1	NA	NA	CASSFSGGYTEAFF	TGTGCCAGCAGCTTTTCCGGAGGATACACTGAAGCTTTCTTT
TRBV28	TRBJ1-5	NA	NA	CAIATHSYNQPQHF	TGTGCCATCGCGACACACAGTTACAATCAGCCCCAGCATTTT
TRBV7-8	TRBJ1-2	NA	NA	CASSLGGPTGSRLFTF	TGTGCCAGCAGCTTAGGGGGCCCTACAGGTAGTCGTCTATTTACCTTC
TRBV18	TRBJ2-7	TRBD2	NA	CASSPPKGGWEQYF	TGTGCCAGCTCACCACCAAAGGGAGGGTGGGAGCAGTACTTC
TRBV10-1	TRBJ2-5	TRBD1	NA	CASSDPGQAPTQYF	TGCGCCAGCAGTGATCCTGGACAGGCCCCGACCCAGTACTTC
TRBV5-1	TRBJ2-3	TRBD1	NA	CASSKGQGTDTQYF	TGCGCCAGCAGCAAAGGACAGGGCACAGATACGCAGTATTTT
TRBV5-1	TRBJ1-1	TRBD1	NA	CASSLQGDLNTEAFF	TGCGCCAGCAGCTTGCAGGGGGATTTGAACACTGAAGCTTTCTTT
TRBV7-9	TRBJ2-3	NA	NA	CASSLALGAVTDTQYF	TGTGCCAGCAGCTTAGCGCTTGGGGCCGTCACAGATACGCAGTATTTT
TRBV5-5	TRBJ2-5	NA	NA	CASSYMYQETQYF	TGTGCCAGCAGCTACATGTACCAAGAGACCCAGTACTTC
TRBV28	TRBJ1-2	TRBD1	NA	CASSSFGETGTGGFGYTF	TGTGCCAGCAGTTCTTTTGGCGAAACCGGGACAGGGGGCTTTGGCTACACCTTC
TRBV7-2	TRBJ1-5	NA	NA	CASSLARGSIQPQHF	TGTGCCAGCAGCTTAGCCCGGGGGTCGATTCAGCCCCAGCATTTT